These 4 T cell receptor beta chains came from one sample sequenced in a study of shared clonotypes between healthy human individuals. TCRdb's copy holds only in-frame clones and misses some; the assay was immunoSEQ multiplex PCR. This sample has 1 million to 1.2 million clones, with about 72% found just once. Sequenced sample: memory CD4+ T cells from PBMCs. Subset denoted: CD45RA-negative fraction. The source is a man younger than 30 in good health. Some clones in this sample may be carry-over from other donors' samples.

The J gene is TRBJ1-1, the V gene TRBV28; D not resolved. Germline CDR1 is MDHEN and CDR2 is SYDVKM. The CDR3 length is 12 residues. V lost 6 bases and J lost 4, with 9 bases in between. DNA of the CDR3: TGTGCCAGCAGCCCCCTAATCACTGAAGCTTTCTTT. Its translation: CASSPLITEAFF.

The rearrangement joins TRBV2 to TRBJ2-2; D tentatively fits TRBD1 or TRBD2 (5 bases each). The V gene's germline CDR1 is SNHLY and CDR2 FYNNEI. Between the trimmed V and J ends, which lost 4 bases and 0 bases, there was a span of 9 bases. This CDR3 contains 15 residues. CDR3 DNA: TGTGCCAGCAGTGCGGGACGGACGAACACCGGGGAGCTGTTTTTT. Translation gives CASSAGRTNTGELFF.

The chain couples TRBV2 to TRBJ1-1, with D unresolved. The CDR3 is 13 residues long. The V end lost 1 base, the J end lost 6 bases, and 9 bases lay between the germline ends. Germline CDR1 SNHLY, CDR2 FYNNEI. CDR3 coding DNA: TGTGCCAGCAGTGAAGGACCCGTACCTGAAGCTTTCTTT. It translates to CASSEGPVPEAFF.

The table lists this clone with many counts. V and J are TRBV15 and TRBJ2-1, with TRBD2 as a possible D gene (6 bases). CDR1 and CDR2 (germline): LNHNV, YYDKDF (reference sequence). The CDR3 totals 16 residues. Trimming removed 5 bases from V and 0 bases from J, with 14 bases in between. CDR3 amino acids: CATSGLGSGSYNEQFF. CDR3 coding DNA: TGTGCCACCAGCGGACTCGGGAGTGGCTCCTACAATGAGCAGTTCTTC.